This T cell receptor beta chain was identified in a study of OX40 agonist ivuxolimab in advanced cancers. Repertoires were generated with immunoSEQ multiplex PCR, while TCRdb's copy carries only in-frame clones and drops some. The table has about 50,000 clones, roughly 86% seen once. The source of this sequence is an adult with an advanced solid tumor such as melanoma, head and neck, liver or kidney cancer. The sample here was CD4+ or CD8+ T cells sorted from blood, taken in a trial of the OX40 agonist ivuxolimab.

Written as DNA, the CDR3 is TGTGCCAGCAGTAACCGGGACAGGGATGATCAGCCCCAGCATTTT. Translated, it gives CASSNRDRDDQPQHF. This sequence joins TRBV27 and TRBJ1-5; 9 nucleotides match TRBD1. The CDR3 has 15 amino acids. After removal of 5 bases from V and 5 bases from J, the junction contained 7 bases not matched to a gene. Germline CDR1 MNHEY, CDR2 SMNVEV (reference sequence).